This TCR beta chain was captured in a study of blood T cell repertoires in COVID-19. Assay used: immunoSEQ multiplex PCR; TCRdb lists only in-frame clones, some missing. Among approximately 49,000 clones listed, 87% were seen once. This CDR3 contains 15 residues. The germline V gene encodes CDR1 WNHNN and CDR2 SYGVQD (reference sequence). V lost 2 bases to trimming and J lost 6 bases, with 13 bases between them. This rearrangement joins TRBV10-1 to TRBJ2-2; no reliable D call. This sequence was found in a man in his fifties with acute or convalescent COVID-19. Sequencing was done on a sample of peripheral blood. This chain's CDR3 is CASSEPSGLPGELFF. CDR3 nucleotides: TGCGCCAGCAGTGAGCCATCGGGTCTCCCCGGGGAGCTGTTTTTT.